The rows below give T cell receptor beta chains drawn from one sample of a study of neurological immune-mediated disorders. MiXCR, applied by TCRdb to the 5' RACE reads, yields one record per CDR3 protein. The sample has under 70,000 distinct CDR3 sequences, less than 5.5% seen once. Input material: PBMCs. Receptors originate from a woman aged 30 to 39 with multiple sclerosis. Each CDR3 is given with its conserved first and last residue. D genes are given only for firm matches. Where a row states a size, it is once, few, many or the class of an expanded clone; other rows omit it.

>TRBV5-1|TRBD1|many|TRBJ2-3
CASSLGTGMDTQYF
TGCGCCAGCAGCTTGGGGACAGGGATGGATACGCAGTATTTT
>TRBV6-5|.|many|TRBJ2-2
CASSYETLNRVQVGELFF
TGTGCCAGCAGTTACGAAACCCTAAACAGGGTGCAGGTCGGGGAGCTGTTTTTT
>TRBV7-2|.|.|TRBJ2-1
CASSFDRDYEQFF
TGTGCCAGCAGCTTTGACAGGGACTATGAGCAGTTCTTC
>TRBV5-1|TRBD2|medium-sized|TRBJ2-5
CASFGGTRLETQYF
TGCGCCAGCTTCGGGGGGACTAGATTGGAGACCCAGTACTTC
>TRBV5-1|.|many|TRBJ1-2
CASSLLTPDYGYTF
TGCGCCAGCAGCTTGTTGACCCCAGACTATGGCTACACCTTC
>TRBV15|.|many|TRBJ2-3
CATSASWDSTDTQYF
TGTGCCACCAGCGCGTCTTGGGACAGCACAGATACGCAGTATTTT
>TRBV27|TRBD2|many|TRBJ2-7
CASSLSAGGYEQYF
TGTGCCAGCAGTTTATCTGCGGGGGGCTACGAGCAGTACTTC
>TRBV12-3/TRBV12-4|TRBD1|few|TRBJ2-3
CASRLDRGRTDTQYF
TGTGCCAGCAGATTAGACAGGGGGCGTACAGATACGCAGTATTTT
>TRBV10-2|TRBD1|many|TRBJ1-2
CASSPTGANYGYTF
TGCGCCAGCAGCCCAACAGGGGCTAACTATGGCTACACCTTC
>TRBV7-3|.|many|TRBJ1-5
CASSLVGNIGSNQPQHF
TGTGCCAGCAGCTTGGTGGGTAACATAGGGAGCAATCAGCCCCAGCATTTT
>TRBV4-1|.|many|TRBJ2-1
CASSQDTPYNEQFF
TGCGCCAGCAGCCAAGATACCCCCTACAATGAGCAGTTCTTC
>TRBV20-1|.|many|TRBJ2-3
CSARHAGRATDTQYF
TGCAGTGCTAGGCATGCAGGTCGGGCCACAGATACGCAGTATTTT
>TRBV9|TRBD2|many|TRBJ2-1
CASTPGSGIFNEQFF
TGTGCCAGCACCCCGGGGAGCGGGATCTTCAATGAGCAGTTCTTC
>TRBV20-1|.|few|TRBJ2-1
CSARNPTGRSEQFF
TGCAGTGCTAGAAACCCGACAGGTAGAAGTGAGCAGTTCTTC
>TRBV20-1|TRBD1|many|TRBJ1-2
CGARDGLRAAGGNYGYTF
TGCGGTGCTAGAGATGGCCTTAGGGCGGCAGGGGGCAACTATGGCTACACCTTC
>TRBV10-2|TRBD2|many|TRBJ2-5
CASSDIAGGRRETQYF
TGCGCCAGCAGTGACATAGCGGGGGGCCGTCGAGAGACCCAGTACTTC
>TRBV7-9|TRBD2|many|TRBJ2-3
CASSLARTSGGADTQYF
TGTGCCAGCAGCTTAGCTCGAACTAGCGGGGGGGCAGATACGCAGTATTTT
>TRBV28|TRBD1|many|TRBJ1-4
CASGYRGTNEKLFF
TGTGCCAGCGGATACAGGGGGACTAATGAAAAACTGTTTTTT
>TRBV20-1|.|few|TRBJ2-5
CSASGSQETQYF
TGCAGTGCTAGTGGATCCCAAGAGACCCAGTACTTC
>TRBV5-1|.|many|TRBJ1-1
CASSLGGSLTEAFF
TGCGCCAGCAGCTTGGGAGGGTCCCTCACTGAAGCTTTCTTT
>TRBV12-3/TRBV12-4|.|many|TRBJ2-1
CASSLTDNEQFF
TGTGCCAGCAGTTTAACGGACAATGAGCAGTTCTTC
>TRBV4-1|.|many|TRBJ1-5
CASGTGPNQPQNF
TGCGCCAGCGGCACAGGGCCCAATCAGCCCCAGAATTTT
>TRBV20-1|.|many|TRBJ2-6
CSARGAGSGANVLTF
TGCAGTGCTAGAGGGGCGGGCTCCGGGGCCAACGTCCTGACTTTC
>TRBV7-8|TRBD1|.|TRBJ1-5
CASSSGGTVSNQPQHF
TGTGCCAGCAGCTCAGGGGGTACAGTTAGCAATCAGCCCCAGCATTTT
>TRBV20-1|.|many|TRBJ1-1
CSARDPRLNTEAFF
TGCAGTGCTAGAGATCCGAGGCTCAACACTGAAGCTTTCTTT
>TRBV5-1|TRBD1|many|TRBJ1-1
CASSPPDRANTEAFF
TGCGCCAGCAGCCCCCCGGACAGGGCGAACACTGAAGCTTTCTTT
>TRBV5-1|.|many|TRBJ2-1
CASSLVTTLLRSYNEQFF
TGCGCCAGCAGCTTGGTGACTACCCTCTTACGATCCTACAATGAGCAGTTCTTC
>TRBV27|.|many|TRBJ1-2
CASTARTGYGYTF
TGTGCCAGCACAGCCAGGACGGGGTATGGCTACACCTTC
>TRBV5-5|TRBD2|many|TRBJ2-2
CASSDTKTSVNTGELFF
TGTGCCAGCAGCGATACCAAGACTAGCGTAAACACCGGGGAGCTGTTTTTT
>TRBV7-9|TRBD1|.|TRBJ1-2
CASSLLRGNGYTF
TGTGCCAGCAGCTTACTCAGGGGGAATGGCTACACCTTC
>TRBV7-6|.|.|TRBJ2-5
CASSLAPQKETQYF
TGTGCCAGCAGCTTAGCTCCCCAAAAAGAGACCCAGTACTTC
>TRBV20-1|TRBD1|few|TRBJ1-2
CSARVGQNYGYTF
TGCAGTGCTAGAGTGGGACAGAACTATGGCTACACCTTC
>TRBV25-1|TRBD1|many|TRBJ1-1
CASSERQGAVTEAFF
TGTGCCAGCAGTGAACGACAGGGGGCAGTCACTGAAGCTTTCTTT
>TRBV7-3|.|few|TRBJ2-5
CASSRVGGDQETQYF
TGTGCCAGCAGCCGGGTGGGCGGAGATCAAGAGACCCAGTACTTC
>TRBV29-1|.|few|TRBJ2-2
CSFGTNTGELFF
TGCAGCTTCGGGACAAACACCGGGGAGCTGTTTTTT
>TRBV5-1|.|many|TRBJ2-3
CASGLLSGRTRGPDTQYF
TGCGCCAGCGGCTTGTTATCCGGGCGGACCAGGGGTCCAGATACGCAGTATTTT